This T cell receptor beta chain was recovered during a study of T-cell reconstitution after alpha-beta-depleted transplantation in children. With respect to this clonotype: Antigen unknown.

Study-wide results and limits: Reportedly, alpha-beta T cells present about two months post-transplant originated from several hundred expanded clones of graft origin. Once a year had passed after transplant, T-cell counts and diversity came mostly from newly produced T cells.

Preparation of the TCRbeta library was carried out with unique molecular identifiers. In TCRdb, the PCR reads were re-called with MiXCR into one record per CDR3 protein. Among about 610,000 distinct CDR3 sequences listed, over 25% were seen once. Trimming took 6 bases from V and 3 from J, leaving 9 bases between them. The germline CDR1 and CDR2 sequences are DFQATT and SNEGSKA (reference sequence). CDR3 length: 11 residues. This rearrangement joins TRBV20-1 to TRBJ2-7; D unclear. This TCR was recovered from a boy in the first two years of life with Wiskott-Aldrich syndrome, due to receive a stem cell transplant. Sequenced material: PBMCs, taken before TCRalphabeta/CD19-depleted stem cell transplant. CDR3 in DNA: TGCAGTGCAAAAACTGGCTACGAGCAGTACTTC. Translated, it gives CSAKTGYEQYF.